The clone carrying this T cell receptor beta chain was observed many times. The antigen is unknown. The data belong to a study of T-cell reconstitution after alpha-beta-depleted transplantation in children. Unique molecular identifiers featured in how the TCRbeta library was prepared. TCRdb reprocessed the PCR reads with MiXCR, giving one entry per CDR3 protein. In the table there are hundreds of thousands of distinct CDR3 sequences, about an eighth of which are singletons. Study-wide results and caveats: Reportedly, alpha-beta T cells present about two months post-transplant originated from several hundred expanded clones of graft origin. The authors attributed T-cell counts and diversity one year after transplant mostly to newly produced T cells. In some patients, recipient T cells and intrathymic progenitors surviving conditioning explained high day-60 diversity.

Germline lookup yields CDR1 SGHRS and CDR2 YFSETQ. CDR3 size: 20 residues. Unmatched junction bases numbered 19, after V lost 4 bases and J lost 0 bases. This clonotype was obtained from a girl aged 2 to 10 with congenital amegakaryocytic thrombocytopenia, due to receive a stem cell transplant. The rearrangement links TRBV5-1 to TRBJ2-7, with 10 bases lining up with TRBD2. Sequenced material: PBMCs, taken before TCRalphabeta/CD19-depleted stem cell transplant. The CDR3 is CASSPSPGHILAGSSYEQYF. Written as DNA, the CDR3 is TGCGCCAGCAGCCCCTCGCCGGGACACATACTAGCGGGAAGCTCCTACGAGCAGTACTTC.